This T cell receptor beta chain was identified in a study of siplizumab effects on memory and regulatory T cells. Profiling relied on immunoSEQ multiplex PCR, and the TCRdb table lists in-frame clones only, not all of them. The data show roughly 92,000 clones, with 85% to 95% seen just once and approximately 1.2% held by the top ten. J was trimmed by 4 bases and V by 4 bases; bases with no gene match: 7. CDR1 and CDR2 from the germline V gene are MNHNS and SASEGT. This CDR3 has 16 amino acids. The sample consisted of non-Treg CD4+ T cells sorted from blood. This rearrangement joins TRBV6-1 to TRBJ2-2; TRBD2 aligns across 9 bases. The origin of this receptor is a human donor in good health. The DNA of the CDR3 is TGTGCCAGCAGTGCCCTAGCGGGACAACTCACCGGGGAGCTGTTTTTT. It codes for CASSALAGQLTGELFF.